Listed here are 9 T cell receptor beta chains from one sample, sequenced in a study of T cells in Graves' hyperthyroidism and ophthalmopathy. From RNA transcripts, TCR beta CDR3 regions were amplified. First-round RT-PCR targeting the TCR CDR3 was performed with the HTBI primer set. TCRdb recomputed calls from the multiplex PCR reads with MiXCR, one row per CDR3 protein. Here the sample spans approximately 590,000 distinct CDR3 sequences, just over 45% being singletons. The specimen was peripheral blood or thyroid tissue (not recorded which). These receptors were taken from a woman younger than 30 with Graves' hyperthyroidism.

This chain connects TRBV10-3 to TRBJ1-1, with 10 bases that match TRBD1. The CDR3 contains 13 residues. The V segment lost 6 bases and the J segment 7 bases; nucleotides outside the gene matches: 5. Germline V gene lookup returns CDR1 ENHRY and CDR2 SYGVKD. The CDR3 bases are TGTGCCATCAGAGGACAGGGGGGAAATGAAGCTTTCTTT. Translating gives CAIRGQGGNEAFF.

This clonotype has only a few counts. The chain employs TRBV2 and TRBJ1-2, with unresolved D. CDR1 is SNHLY, CDR2 FYNNEI, per germline. Trimming removed 5 bases from V and 5 bases from J, with 18 bases in between. The CDR3 has 15 amino acids. The chain's CDR3 is CASSYSLGVEYGYTF. The CDR3 DNA reads TGTGCCAGCAGTTACAGCCTCGGTGTGGAATATGGCTACACCTTC. Together with reference TRBV2 and TRBJ1-2, the CDR3 gives the full variable domain: EPEVTQTPSHQVTQMGQEVILRCVPISNHLYFYWYRQILGQKVEFLVSFYNNEISEKSEIFDDQFSVERPDGSNFTLKIRSTKLEDSAMYFCASSYSLGVEYGYTFGSGTRLTVV.

This clonotype was found once. The CDR3 region is CASNSTGGYGYTF. The DNA of the CDR3 is TGTGCCAGCAACAGCACGGGGGGCTATGGCTACACCTTC. The chain has TRBV27 and TRBJ1-2; TRBD1 might be the D (5 bases). Germline V CDR1 and CDR2: MNHEY, SMNVEV (reference sequence). Deletions cut 7 bases from V and 4 bases from J, with 13 bases between. The CDR3 totals 13 residues.

The rearrangement joins TRBV13 to TRBJ1-1, with 10 nucleotides matching TRBD1. This CDR3 has 16 residues. Losses at the gene ends were 6 bases for V and 5 bases for J; bases not matched to a gene: 12. Looked up from germline, CDR1 is PRHDT and CDR2 is FYEKMQ (reference sequence). For the CDR3, the DNA is TGTGCCAGCAGTTACCCAAGACAGGGGGCCGAAACTGAAGCTTTCTTT. It is translated as CASSYPRQGAETEAFF. Variable domain in full (rest from reference TRBV13 and TRBJ1-1): AAGVIQSPRHLIKEKRETATLKCYPIPRHDTVYWYQQGPGQDPQFLISFYEKMQSDKGSIPDRFSAQQFSDYHSELNMSSLELGDSALYFCASSYPRQGAETEAFFGQGTRLTVV.

The chain combines TRBV29-1 with TRBJ1-2; 10 bases are a match to TRBD1. The CDR3 totals 12 residues. CDR1 and CDR2 from the germline V gene are SQVTM and ANQGSEA. V was pared by 8 bases and J by 10 bases, with 10 bases of the junction left unmatched. The DNA for the CDR3 is TGCAGCACCTTATCGGGGACAGGGGACTACACCTTC. Protein sequence: CSTLSGTGDYTF.

This clonotype occurred once. J is TRBJ1-1 and V is TRBV14; TRBD1 matches 8 bases. Losses at the gene ends were 8 bases for V and 5 bases for J; bases not matched to a gene: 7. Germline CDR1 reads SGHDN; CDR2 reads FVKESK. This CDR3 has 13 amino acids. CDR3 sequence: CASDLDRGTEAFF. For the CDR3, the DNA is TGTGCCAGCGACCTTGACAGGGGTACTGAAGCTTTCTTT.

The V call is TRBV5-1, the J call TRBJ1-4, with a weak D call TRBD1 (5 bases). The CDR3 is made up of 14 amino acids. The germline V gene has CDR1 SGHRS and CDR2 YFSETQ. V lost 2 bases to trimming and J lost 8 bases, with 13 bases between them. The CDR3, as DNA: TGCGCCAGCAGCTTACAAGGGGCTGAGGAAAAACTGTTTTTT. This encodes CASSLQGAEEKLFF.

This clonotype was detected once. The chain links TRBV2 to TRBJ1-1, with D perhaps matching TRBD1 (6 bases). The V gene lost 4 bases and the J gene lost 9 bases, with 15 bases spanning the gap. The CDR3 has 13 amino acids. Germline assignment: CDR1 SNHLY and CDR2 FYNNEI. The CDR3 loop is CASSVGGRGQAFF. The CDR3 bases are TGTGCCAGCAGTGTAGGGGGGCGGGGACAAGCTTTCTTT. The full variable domain, completed using reference TRBV2 and TRBJ1-1, is EPEVTQTPSHQVTQMGQEVILRCVPISNHLYFYWYRQILGQKVEFLVSFYNNEISEKSEIFDDQFSVERPDGSNFTLKIRSTKLEDSAMYFCASSVGGRGQAFFGQGTRLTVV.

CDR3 sequence (DNA): TGTGCCAGCAGCTTAATGCGGGAGGCCTACAATGAGCAGTTCTTC. Encoded protein: CASSLMREAYNEQFF. The J gene is TRBJ2-7, the V gene TRBV7-3; 8 nucleotides agree with TRBD2. The J call may be incorrect, as the DNA end agrees better with TRBJ2-1. The CDR3 runs to 15 residues. Per the germline V gene, CDR1 is SGHTA and CDR2 is FQGTGA.